A single TCR beta chain is shown here with its context. Measured with immunoSEQ multiplex PCR; TCRdb has only the in-frame clones, and not every one. The sample has roughly 99,000 clones; roughly 87% are singletons. The V gene's germline CDR1 is KGHSH and CDR2 LQKENI. V lost 3 bases and J lost 6; bases outside the gene matches: 16. The CDR3 covers 17 residues. These data come from a study of T cell responses to AZD1222 COVID-19 vaccine. This rearrangement joins TRBV18 to TRBJ1-2, with 7 bases identical to TRBD1. The sequenced sample was peripheral blood, obtained 28 days after the second AZD1222 dose. The TCR was taken from an adult who received the AZD1222 COVID-19 vaccine. The CDR3 bases are TGTGCCAGCTCACCTATTCGCGCAGGAGGGGGCGCCGATGGCTACACCTTC. Residues: CASSPIRAGGGADGYTF.